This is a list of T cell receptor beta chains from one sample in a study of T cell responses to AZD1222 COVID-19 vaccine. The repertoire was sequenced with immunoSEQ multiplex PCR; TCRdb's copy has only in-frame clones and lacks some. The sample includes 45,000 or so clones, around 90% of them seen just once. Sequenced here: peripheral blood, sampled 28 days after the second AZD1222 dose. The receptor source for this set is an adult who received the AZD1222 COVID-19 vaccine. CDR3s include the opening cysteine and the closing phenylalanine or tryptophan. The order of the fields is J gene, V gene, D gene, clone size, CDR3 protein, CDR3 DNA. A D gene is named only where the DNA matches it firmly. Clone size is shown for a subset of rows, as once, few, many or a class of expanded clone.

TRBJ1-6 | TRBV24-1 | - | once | CATSEGKRSSYNSPLHF | TGTGCCACCAGTGAGGGCAAAAGGAGCTCCTATAATTCACCCCTCCACTTT
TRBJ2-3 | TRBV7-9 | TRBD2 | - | CASSSRGAGGRSDTQYF | TGTGCCAGCAGCTCCAGAGGGGCGGGGGGGCGCTCAGATACGCAGTATTTT
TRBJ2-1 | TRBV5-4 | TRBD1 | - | CASMQGDEQFF | TGTGCCAGCATGCAGGGGGATGAGCAGTTCTTC
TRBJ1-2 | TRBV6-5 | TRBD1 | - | CASSGDSGFYGYTF | TGTGCCAGCAGCGGGGACAGTGGGTTCTATGGCTACACCTTC
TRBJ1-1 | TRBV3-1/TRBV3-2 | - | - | CASSQVPGRGTEAFF | TGTGCCAGCAGCCAAGTTCCAGGGCGTGGGACTGAAGCTTTCTTT
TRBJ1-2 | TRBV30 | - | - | CAWSVLQDYGYTF | TGTGCCTGGAGTGTACTCCAAGACTATGGCTACACCTTC
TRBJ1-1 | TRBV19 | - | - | CASSPDMNTEAFF | TGTGCCAGTAGTCCGGACATGAACACTGAAGCTTTCTTT
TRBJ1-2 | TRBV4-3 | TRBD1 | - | CASSQVLRDRRGYTF | TGCGCCAGCAGCCAAGTTTTAAGGGACAGAAGGGGCTACACCTTC
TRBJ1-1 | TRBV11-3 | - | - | CASQGMNTEAFF | TGTGCCAGCCAGGGGATGAACACTGAAGCTTTCTTT
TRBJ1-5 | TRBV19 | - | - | CASSIQGVSNQPQHF | TGTGCCAGTAGTATCCAGGGCGTGAGCAATCAGCCCCAGCATTTT
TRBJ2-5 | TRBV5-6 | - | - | CASSPLRAGRSQETQYF | TGTGCCAGCAGCCCCCTTAGAGCCGGCAGATCCCAAGAGACCCAGTACTTC
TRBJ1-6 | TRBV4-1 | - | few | CASSQVVDSPLHF | TGCGCCAGCAGCCAAGTTGTGGATTCACCCCTCCACTTT
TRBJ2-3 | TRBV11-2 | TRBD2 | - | CASSRSGMGGTDTQYF | TGTGCCAGCAGCCGTAGCGGGATGGGTGGCACAGATACGCAGTATTTT
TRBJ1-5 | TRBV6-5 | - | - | CASSSLLGPQHF | TGTGCCAGCAGTTCGCTTTTGGGGCCCCAGCATTTT
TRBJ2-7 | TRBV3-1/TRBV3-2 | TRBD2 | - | CASSRLGSGGSYEQYF | TGTGCCAGCAGCCGGCTTGGTAGCGGGGGCTCCTACGAGCAGTACTTC
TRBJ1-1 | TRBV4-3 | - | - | CASSQGFAGAPWAEAFF | TGCGCCAGCAGCCAAGGGTTTGCAGGGGCCCCTTGGGCTGAAGCTTTCTTT
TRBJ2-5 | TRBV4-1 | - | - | CASSQALAGYQETQYF | TGCGCCAGCAGCCAAGCCCTGGCGGGGTACCAAGAGACCCAGTACTTC
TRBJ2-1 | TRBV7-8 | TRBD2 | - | CASSRTRGGKNEQFF | TGTGCCAGCAGCCGGACTCGCGGGGGGAAGAATGAGCAGTTCTTC
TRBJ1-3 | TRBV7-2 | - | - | CASRHTQGGAGNTIYF | TGTGCCAGCAGGCATACACAGGGAGGGGCTGGAAACACCATATATTTT
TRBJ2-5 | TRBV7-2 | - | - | CASSLGSTLRETQYF | TGTGCCAGCAGCTTAGGGTCCACCCTACGGGAGACCCAGTACTTC
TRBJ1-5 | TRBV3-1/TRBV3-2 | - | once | CASSQYQNQPQHF | TGTGCCAGCAGCCAATACCAGAATCAGCCCCAGCATTTT
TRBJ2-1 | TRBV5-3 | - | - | CARSLVGSYNEQFF | TGTGCCAGAAGCTTGGTCGGCTCCTACAATGAGCAGTTCTTC
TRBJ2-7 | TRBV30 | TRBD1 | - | CAWSRAQGAYEQYF | TGTGCCTGGAGTCGAGCACAGGGGGCCTACGAGCAGTACTTC
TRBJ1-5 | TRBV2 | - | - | CASRWGEQPQHF | TGTGCCAGCAGATGGGGGGAACAGCCCCAGCATTTT
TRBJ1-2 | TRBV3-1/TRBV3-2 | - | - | CASSQGAGVYGYTF | TGTGCCAGCAGCCAAGGTGCAGGGGTCTATGGCTACACCTTC
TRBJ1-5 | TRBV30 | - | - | CAWSEDSTGQPQHF | TGTGCCTGGAGTGAAGACAGCACGGGTCAGCCCCAGCATTTT
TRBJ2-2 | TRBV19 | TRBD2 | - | CASTNPGGNTGELFF | TGTGCCAGTACCAACCCGGGGGGGAACACCGGGGAGCTGTTTTTT
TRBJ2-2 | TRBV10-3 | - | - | CAISESGTANTGELFF | TGTGCCATCAGTGAGTCCGGGACGGCGAACACCGGGGAGCTGTTTTTT
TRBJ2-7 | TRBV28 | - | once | CASKDTSSYEQYF | TGTGCCAGCAAAGACACCAGCTCCTACGAGCAGTACTTC
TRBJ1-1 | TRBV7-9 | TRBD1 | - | CASSLEGQSQGEAFF | TGTGCCAGCAGCTTGGAGGGACAGTCCCAAGGAGAAGCTTTCTTT
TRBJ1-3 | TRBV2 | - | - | CASSQNRNTIYF | TGTGCCAGCAGCCAGAACAGAAACACCATATATTTT
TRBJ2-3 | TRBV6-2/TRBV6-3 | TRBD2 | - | CASSYLGLGRTDTQYF | TGTGCCAGCAGTTACTTGGGACTAGGGCGCACAGATACGCAGTATTTT
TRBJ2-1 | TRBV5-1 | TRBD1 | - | CASSLRTGGSNEQFF | TGCGCCAGCAGCTTGCGGACAGGGGGCTCTAATGAGCAGTTCTTC
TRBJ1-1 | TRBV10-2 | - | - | CASSDWIPQGTMNTEAFF | TGCGCCAGCAGTGACTGGATCCCACAGGGAACAATGAACACTGAAGCTTTCTTT
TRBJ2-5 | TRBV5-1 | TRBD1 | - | CASSLAGTGWQETQYF | TGCGCCAGCAGCTTGGCCGGGACAGGGTGGCAAGAGACCCAGTACTTC
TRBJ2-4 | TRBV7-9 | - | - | CASSLPPRNIQYF | TGTGCCAGCAGCTTGCCCCCTAGGAACATTCAGTACTTC
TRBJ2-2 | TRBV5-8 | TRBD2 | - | CASRPGTSGGTNTGELFF | TGTGCCAGCAGACCCGGGACTAGCGGGGGGACGAACACCGGGGAGCTGTTTTTT
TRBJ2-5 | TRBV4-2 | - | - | CASSQDWEETQYF | TGTGCCAGCAGCCAAGATTGGGAAGAGACCCAGTACTTC
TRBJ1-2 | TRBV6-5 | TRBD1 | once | CASKRQGGSYGYTF | TGTGCCAGCAAAAGACAAGGGGGCAGCTATGGCTACACCTTC
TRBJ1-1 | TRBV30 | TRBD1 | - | CAWTDRETEAFF | TGTGCCTGGACCGACAGGGAGACTGAAGCTTTCTTT
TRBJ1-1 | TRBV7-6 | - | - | CASSAVLGTEAFF | TGTGCCAGCAGTGCGGTCCTAGGCACTGAAGCTTTCTTT
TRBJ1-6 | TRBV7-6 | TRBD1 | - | CASSLGTGGDSPLHF | TGTGCCAGCAGCTTAGGGACAGGGGGTGATTCACCCCTCCACTTT
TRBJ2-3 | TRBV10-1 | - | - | CASSEGLTDTQYF | TGCGCCAGCAGTGAGGGTCTCACAGATACGCAGTATTTT
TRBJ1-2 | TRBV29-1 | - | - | CSVEEEQGWNGYTF | TGCAGCGTTGAAGAAGAACAGGGATGGAATGGCTACACCTTC
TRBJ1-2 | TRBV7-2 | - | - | CASSLDGDGYTF | TGTGCCAGCAGCTTAGATGGGGATGGCTACACCTTC